This is a list of T cell receptor beta chains from one sample in a study of response to subunit inactivated influenza vaccine. MiXCR was run by TCRdb on the RT-PCR reads, yielding one entry per CDR3 protein. The table has around 570,000 distinct CDR3 sequences, approximately 11% seen once; the top ten hold 9.5% to 12%. These data also formed part of another study, on T cells expressing NK-cell markers.

The source was PBMCs from blood, collected on the day of vaccination. Receptors were obtained from a man in his fifties or sixties who received an inactivated influenza vaccine. The CDR3 runs from the conserved cysteine through the conserved F or W. A D gene is named only where the DNA matches it firmly. Size is omitted from some rows. Given values are once, few, many or a class for expanded clones.

V,D,size,J,CDR3,DNA
TRBV7-9,-,many,TRBJ2-7,CASSLAWGRDYEQYF,TGTGCCAGCAGCTTGGCATGGGGCAGGGACTACGAGCAGTACTTC
TRBV4-3,TRBD1,many,TRBJ2-2,CASSQERGQNTGELFF,TGCGCCAGCAGCCAAGAGAGGGGGCAAAACACCGGGGAGCTGTTTTTT
TRBV3-1,-,few,TRBJ2-4,CASSPGVWEDIQYF,TGTGCCAGCAGCCCGGGGGTCTGGGAGGACATTCAGTACTTC
TRBV4-3,TRBD1,-,TRBJ2-7,CASSQGTGVHYEQYF,TGCGCCAGCAGCCAAGGGACAGGGGTTCACTACGAGCAGTACTTC
TRBV29-1,-,-,TRBJ2-3,CSVGTGARADTQYF,TGCAGCGTTGGAACGGGGGCGAGGGCAGATACGCAGTATTTT
TRBV5-1,-,few,TRBJ1-6,CASSFEGWKSPLHF,TGCGCCAGCAGCTTTGAGGGGTGGAAATCACCCCTCCACTTT
TRBV7-9,TRBD2,many,TRBJ2-1,CASSFVASGYNEQFF,TGTGCCAGCAGCTTTGTGGCTAGCGGATACAATGAGCAGTTCTTC
TRBV2,-,many,TRBJ2-7,CASKSDGYEQYF,TGTGCCAGCAAGTCGGACGGCTACGAGCAGTACTTC
TRBV20-1,-,-,TRBJ1-2,CSARDSMGGKNYGYTF,TGCAGTGCTAGAGATTCAATGGGGGGGAAGAACTATGGCTACACCTTC
TRBV6-2/TRBV6-3,TRBD1,-,TRBJ2-5,CASSHYSPGTGYQETQYF,TGTGCCAGCAGCCACTATTCCCCCGGGACAGGGTACCAAGAGACCCAGTACTTC
TRBV6-2/TRBV6-3,-,-,TRBJ2-3,CASGSYPLTDTQYF,TGTGCCAGCGGATCCTACCCTCTCACAGATACGCAGTATTTT
TRBV5-1,-,many,TRBJ2-3,CASSLGTYTDTQYF,TGCGCCAGCAGCTTGGGCACCTACACAGATACGCAGTATTTT
TRBV12-3/TRBV12-4,-,few,TRBJ2-1,CASSLGLWDNEQFF,TGTGCCAGCAGTTTAGGTCTGTGGGACAATGAGCAGTTCTTC
TRBV7-9,-,few,TRBJ2-1,CASSFRSGYNEQFF,TGTGCCAGCAGCTTCAGGAGCGGTTACAATGAGCAGTTCTTC
TRBV12-3/TRBV12-4,-,many,TRBJ2-4,CASSQTAQGIQYF,TGTGCCAGCAGCCAGACAGCCCAGGGCATTCAGTACTTC
TRBV18,-,few,TRBJ2-7,CASSQGANYEQYF,TGTGCCAGCTCACAAGGGGCCAACTACGAGCAGTACTTC
TRBV4-3,-,-,TRBJ2-7,CASSQEDRAYEQYF,TGCGCCAGCAGCCAAGAGGACCGAGCCTACGAGCAGTACTTC
TRBV7-9,TRBD1,-,TRBJ1-1,CASSPGTGGAGTEAFF,TGTGCCAGCAGCCCCGGGACAGGGGGCGCGGGGACTGAAGCTTTCTTT
TRBV28,TRBD2,many,TRBJ2-7,CASSPNSGGSYEQYF,TGTGCCAGCAGCCCAAATAGCGGGGGGAGCTACGAGCAGTACTTC
TRBV7-9,-,-,TRBJ1-1,CASKPFRVNTEAFF,TGTGCCAGCAAACCTTTCAGGGTAAACACTGAAGCTTTCTTT
TRBV29-1,TRBD1,many,TRBJ2-7,CSVGGQGASGSYEQYF,TGCAGCGTCGGGGGACAGGGGGCTAGCGGGAGCTACGAGCAGTACTTC
TRBV24-1,TRBD2,few,TRBJ2-1,CATSETSGREYNEQFF,TGTGCCACCAGTGAGACTAGCGGGAGGGAGTACAATGAGCAGTTCTTC
TRBV28,TRBD2,-,TRBJ2-5,CASTLAGSEETQYF,TGTGCCAGCACTTTAGCGGGGAGTGAGGAGACCCAGTACTTC
TRBV5-1,-,few,TRBJ1-5,CASSVGEYSNQPQHF,TGCGCCAGCAGCGTGGGGGAGTATAGCAATCAGCCCCAGCATTTT